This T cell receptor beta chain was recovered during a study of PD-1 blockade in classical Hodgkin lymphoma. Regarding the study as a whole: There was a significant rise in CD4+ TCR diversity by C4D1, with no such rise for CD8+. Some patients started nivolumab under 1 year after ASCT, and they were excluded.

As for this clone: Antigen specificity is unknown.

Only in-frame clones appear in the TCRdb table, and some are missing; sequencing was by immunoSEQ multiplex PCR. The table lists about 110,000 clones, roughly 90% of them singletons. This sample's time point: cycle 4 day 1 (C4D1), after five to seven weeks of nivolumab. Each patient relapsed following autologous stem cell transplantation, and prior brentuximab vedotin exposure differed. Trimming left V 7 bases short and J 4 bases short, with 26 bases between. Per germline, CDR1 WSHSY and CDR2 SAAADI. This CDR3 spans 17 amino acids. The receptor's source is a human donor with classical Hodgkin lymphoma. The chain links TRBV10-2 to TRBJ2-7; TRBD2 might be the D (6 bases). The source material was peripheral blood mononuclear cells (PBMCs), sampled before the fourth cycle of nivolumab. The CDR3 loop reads CASTKIGGGILSYEQYF. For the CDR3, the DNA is TGCGCCAGCACTAAAATAGGCGGCGGGATTTTGTCTTACGAGCAGTACTTC.